The T cell receptor beta chain described here comes from a study of blood T cell repertoires in COVID-19. For the study at large: Acute and convalescent COVID-19 specimens originated in the United States, Italy and Spain. PBMCs, B-cell-depleted T cells, or T cells were the source of the cDNA or gDNA that made up the material.

Methods used by the authors: By means of reference gene primer amplification, nucleated cell counts were estimated. Sequencing was performed with immunoSEQ multiplex PCR; in TCRdb, only in-frame clones are kept and a portion is missing. That table supplies the V and J calls and clone size; D and trimming were determined from the DNA. The data contain 200,000 or so clones, about 90% of them singletons. Germline CDR1 is LNHDA and CDR2 is SQIVND (reference sequence). J was trimmed by 1 base and V by 3 bases; bases with no gene match: 9. The CDR3 is 17 amino acids. The rearrangement links TRBV19 to TRBJ2-3, with 8 bases matching TRBD2. The sample was peripheral blood. The sequence derives from a woman in her forties or fifties with acute or convalescent COVID-19. The CDR3 bases are TGTGCCAGTAGTATTCCCCGTCTAGCGGGTGGCACAGATACGCAGTATTTT. It translates to CASSIPRLAGGTDTQYF.